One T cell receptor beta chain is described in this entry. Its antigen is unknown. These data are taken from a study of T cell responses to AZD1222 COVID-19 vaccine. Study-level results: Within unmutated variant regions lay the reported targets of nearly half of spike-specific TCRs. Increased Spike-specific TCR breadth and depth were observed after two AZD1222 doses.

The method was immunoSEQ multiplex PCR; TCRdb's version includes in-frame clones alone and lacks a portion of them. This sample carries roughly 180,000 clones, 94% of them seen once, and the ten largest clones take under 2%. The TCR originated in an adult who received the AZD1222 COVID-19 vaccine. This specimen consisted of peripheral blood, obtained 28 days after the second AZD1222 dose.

The CDR3 loop is CASSLYGTTETYNEQFF. The DNA of the CDR3 is TGTGCCAGCAGCTTGTATGGGACAACAGAAACCTACAATGAGCAGTTCTTC. The rearrangement links TRBV5-5 to TRBJ2-1; D perhaps matches TRBD1 (6 bases). The length of the CDR3 is 17 residues. The V and J ends lost 1 base and 2 bases respectively, with 16 bases between them. Germline V gene data show CDR1 as SGHKS and CDR2 as YYEKEE (reference sequence).